Below, 14 T cell receptor beta chains from the same sample are listed, as sequenced in a study of STAT5B mutations in CD4+ large granular lymphocyte leukemia (dated 2022 in TCRdb). Library preparation employed the immunoSEQ multiplex PCR assay. This immuneACCESS table, as held by TCRdb, lists in-frame sequences with V and J called but not all clones. Of the missing ones, under half trace to an unresolved V gene in checked studies; the others have no known cause. This sample lists 3,900 or so clones; approximately 77% were detected once. Of the sample, 70% to 80% falls within the top ten clones. Sequenced input: PBMCs. The receptor set was obtained from a man aged 55 to 70 with CD4+ T-cell large granular lymphocyte leukemia.

The V gene is TRBV7-6, the J gene TRBJ2-3; D gene uncertain. CDR3 length: 15 amino acids. Trimming left V 5 bases short and J 2 bases short, with 14 bases between. CDR1 and CDR2 from the germline V gene are SGHVS and FNYEAQ. CDR3 amino acids: CASSPRALPTDTQYF. In DNA form, the CDR3 reads TGTGCCAGCAGCCCCCGGGCCCTACCCACAGATACGCAGTATTTT.

The chain has TRBV6-5 and TRBJ2-5; D unresolved. CDR3 length: 14 residues. The V end lost 0 bases, the J end lost 2 bases, and 7 bases lay between the germline ends. Looked up from germline, CDR1 is MNHEY and CDR2 is SVGAGI. CDR3 bases: TGTGCCAGCAGTTACTCTCGTGAGCAAGAGACCCAGTACTTC. Its translation is CASSYSREQETQYF.

This chain uses TRBV2 with TRBJ2-7; perhaps D is TRBD1 or TRBD2 (6 bases each). Trimming removed 1 base at V and 2 bases at J, with 12 bases between. Germline V lookup: CDR1 SNHLY, CDR2 FYNNEI. This CDR3 is 15 amino acids long. CDR3 bases: TGTGCCAGCAGTGAAGGGGGGGCCGAAACCTACGAGCAGTACTTC. Amino acids: CASSEGGAETYEQYF.

The chain recombines TRBV2 with TRBJ2-5, with TRBD1 identical over 7 bases. With V trimmed by 9 bases and J by 5 bases, 3 bases remained unmatched. Looked up from germline, CDR1 is SNHLY and CDR2 is FYNNEI. There are 11 residues in the CDR3. Written as DNA, the CDR3 is TGTGCCAGAACAGGGGTGGAGACCCAGTACTTC. This codes for CARTGVETQYF. The variable domain in full, with the rest retrieved from reference TRBV2 and TRBJ2-5, is EPEVTQTPSHQVTQMGQEVILRCVPISNHLYFYWYRQILGQKVEFLVSFYNNEISEKSEIFDDQFSVERPDGSNFTLKIRSTKLEDSAMYFCARTGVETQYFGPGTRLLVL.

The chain is built from TRBV6-5 and TRBJ1-2; D unclear. The germline V gene has CDR1 MNHEY and CDR2 SVGAGI. V dropped 4 bases and J dropped 9 bases, with 15 bases sitting between them. The CDR3 loop spans 13 amino acids. DNA of the CDR3: TGTGCCAGCAGTTCCCCCGGAAGCGGACGCTACACCTTC. It yields the protein CASSSPGSGRYTF.

This clone was recorded a few times. The genes are TRBV7-9 and TRBJ2-7; D perhaps matches TRBD1 (5 bases). CDR1 and CDR2 from the germline V gene are SEHNR and FQNEAQ (reference sequence). V was trimmed by 5 bases and J by 2 bases, leaving 19 bases between them. This CDR3 has 16 residues. Written as DNA, the CDR3 is TGTGCCAGCAGCGAACCAAGTCCAGGGCCCGCCTACGAGCAGTACTTC. Translated: CASSEPSPGPAYEQYF.

This chain joins TRBV29-1 and TRBJ2-1; D remains ambiguous. The CDR3 runs to 12 residues. In germline, CDR1 is SQVTM, CDR2 ANQGSEA. V shed 6 bases and J shed 1 base, with 7 bases lying between them. The CDR3 here is CSVYVSYNEQFF. The CDR3, as DNA: TGCAGCGTATACGTTTCCTACAATGAGCAGTTCTTC.

The chain recombines TRBV4-3 with TRBJ2-1; no clear D gene. CDR3 length equals 11 residues. The V end was cut by 2 bases, the J end by 8 bases, with 4 bases between. Germline V lookup: CDR1 LGHNA, CDR2 YSLEER. CDR3 loop: CASSQYDEQFF. CDR3 in DNA: TGCGCCAGCAGCCAATACGATGAGCAGTTCTTC.

This chain joins TRBV5-4 and TRBJ1-1; the match to TRBD1 covers 7 bases. This CDR3 is 12 amino acids long. Germline V gives CDR1 SGHNT, CDR2 YYREEE (reference sequence). V dropped 8 bases and J dropped 2; count of bases not matched to a gene: 3. The CDR3 DNA is TGTGCCAGTAGGGACAGTAACACTGAAGCTTTCTTT. It encodes CASRDSNTEAFF.

The chain carries TRBV7-2 and TRBJ2-7, with D perhaps TRBD2 (6 bases). This CDR3 is built from 16 residues. Per the germline V gene, CDR1 is SGHTA and CDR2 is FQGNSA. Trimming stripped 5 bases from V and 3 bases from J, with 20 bases between. CDR3 amino acids: CASSTGRSPLGYEQYF. CDR3 coding DNA: TGTGCCAGCAGCACCGGGAGATCCCCGTTGGGCTACGAGCAGTACTTC.

This chain's CDR3 is CASSVGILRNTIYF. Written as DNA, the CDR3 is TGTGCCAGCAGCGTAGGGATTCTTCGAAACACCATATATTTT. This chain joins TRBV9 and TRBJ1-3; D is unclear. The CDR3 length is 14 residues. Germline values: CDR1 SGDLS, CDR2 YYNGEE. Trimming removed 0 bases at V and 5 bases at J, with 9 bases between. The full variable domain, rest sourced from reference TRBV9 and TRBJ1-3, is DSGVTQTPKHLITATGQRVTLRCSPRSGDLSVYWYQQSLDQGLQFLIQYYNGEERAKGNILERFSAQQFPDLHSELNLSSLELGDSALYFCASSVGILRNTIYFGEGSWLTVV.

This clone was observed once. J is TRBJ1-2 and V is TRBV12-5; perhaps TRBD1 as D (6 bases). Germline CDR1 is LGHNT and CDR2 is FRNRAP. With 6 bases removed from V and 7 bases from J, the gap between germline ends came to 21 bases. The CDR3 contains 15 residues. In DNA, the CDR3 is TGTGCTAGTGGGGCCCCACAGGGATCCTGGGGTGGCTACACCTTC. This gives the protein CASGAPQGSWGGYTF. Using reference TRBV12-5 and TRBJ1-2 for the parts outside the CDR3, the full variable domain is DARVTQTPRHKVTEMGQEVTMRCQPILGHNTVFWYRQTMMQGLELLAYFRNRAPLDDSGMPKDRFSAEMPDATLATLKIQPSEPRDSAVYFCASGAPQGSWGGYTFGSGTRLTVV.

The chain joins TRBV5-1 to TRBJ2-7, with D possibly matching TRBD1 (5 bases). CDR3 length equals 14 residues. CDR1 is SGHRS, CDR2 YFSETQ, per germline. The V gene lost 0 bases and the J gene lost 5 bases, with 12 bases spanning the gap. For the CDR3, the DNA is TGCGCCAGCAGCTTGGGTGTAGGGGCGGACGAGCAGTACTTC. Amino acid sequence: CASSLGVGADEQYF.

This clone was counted a single time. This chain links TRBV30 with TRBJ2-1, with a tentative D call TRBD2 (6 bases). CDR3 length: 16 amino acids. Germline V gives CDR1 GTSNPN, CDR2 SVGIG (reference sequence). Deletions cut 5 bases from V and 10 bases from J, with 27 bases between. The CDR3 protein is CAWGPPGYPGEEEQFF. CDR3 bases: TGTGCCTGGGGTCCACCAGGGTATCCCGGGGAGGAGGAGCAGTTCTTC.